Listed here are 26 T cell receptor beta chains from one sample, sequenced in a study of blood T cell repertoires in COVID-19. Using immunoSEQ multiplex PCR, the repertoire was profiled, and TCRdb retains in-frame clones only, with some absent. This sample has 140,000 to 150,000 clones, with about 89% found just once. Input material: peripheral blood. The receptors shown here come from a man aged 55 to 70 with active or convalescent COVID-19.

This rearrangement joins TRBV28 to TRBJ2-4; TRBD1 aligns across 10 bases. The junction had 10 bases not matched to a gene; V was cut back by 6 bases and J by 5 bases. The CDR3 is 16 residues long. Germline assignment: CDR1 MDHEN and CDR2 SYDVKM. CDR3 nucleotide sequence: TGTGCCAGCAGCGATCTGATTGGACAGGGGGAAAACATTCAGTACTTC. It encodes CASSDLIGQGENIQYF.

V and J are TRBV7-9 and TRBJ2-7, with TRBD2 matching 9 bases. Unmatched junction bases numbered 5, after V lost 5 bases and J lost 3 bases. Per the germline V gene, CDR1 is SEHNR and CDR2 is FQNEAQ (reference sequence). The CDR3 spans 14 residues. In DNA, the CDR3 is TGTGCCAGCAGCCGACTAGCGGCCAGCTACGAGCAGTACTTC. Protein: CASSRLAASYEQYF.

This chain's CDR3 is CASSPGALETQYF. In DNA, the CDR3 is TGTGCCAGCTCACCAGGGGCGCTAGAGACCCAGTACTTC. The chain uses TRBV18 and TRBJ2-5; D perhaps matches TRBD1 (5 bases). Deletions cut 2 bases from V and 4 bases from J, with 8 bases between. The CDR3 runs to 13 residues. Germline CDR1 reads KGHSH; CDR2 reads LQKENI. Filled out from reference TRBV18 and TRBJ2-5, the complete variable domain reads NAGVMQNPRHLVRRRGQEARLRCSPMKGHSHVYWYRQLPEEGLKFMVYLQKENIIDESGMPKERFSAEFPKEGPSILRIQQVVRGDSAAYFCASSPGALETQYFGPGTRLLVL.

The rearrangement joins TRBV7-2 to TRBJ2-3, with D possibly matching TRBD1 (6 bases). This CDR3 contains 15 residues. V was cut by 1 base and J by 1 base, with 9 bases left in between. Germline CDR1 reads SGHTA; CDR2 reads FQGNSA. The DNA for the CDR3 is TGTGCCAGCAGCTTAGGTCCAGGGGGCACAGATACGCAGTATTTT. Protein product: CASSLGPGGTDTQYF.

The V and J genes are TRBV2 and TRBJ2-1; TRBD2 aligns across 10 bases. The V gene's germline CDR1 is SNHLY and CDR2 FYNNEI. CDR3 length: 14 amino acids. V lost 6 bases and J lost 6; bases outside the gene matches: 5. The CDR3 protein is CASSRTSGLNEQFF. The DNA of the CDR3 is TGTGCCAGCAGCAGGACTAGCGGCCTCAATGAGCAGTTCTTC.

This clone has only a few counts. The chain uses TRBV27 and TRBJ1-4; 10 positions agree with TRBD1. After removal of 5 bases from V and 10 bases from J, the junction contained 13 bases not matched to a gene. Germline-derived CDR1 and CDR2 are MNHEY and SMNVEV (reference sequence). CDR3 length equals 16 residues. CDR3 nucleotides: TGTGCCAGCAGTCGCCTCGGGACAGGGGAAGGGGGAAAACTGTTTTTT. Translating gives CASSRLGTGEGGKLFF.

The chain links TRBV19 to TRBJ2-3; D gene uncertain. The CDR3 has 16 residues. Germline V gene sequence: CDR1 LNHDA, CDR2 SQIVND (reference sequence). Deletions cut 6 bases from V and 0 bases from J, with 16 bases between. The CDR3 sequence: CASSTIKITSTDTQYF. CDR3 coding DNA: TGTGCCAGTAGCACCATAAAAATCACTAGCACAGATACGCAGTATTTT. The full variable domain, its missing parts supplied by reference TRBV19 and TRBJ2-3, is DGGITQSPKYLFRKEGQNVTLSCEQNLNHDAMYWYRQDPGQGLRLIYYSQIVNDFQKGDIAEGYSVSREKKESFPLTVTSAQKNPTAFYLCASSTIKITSTDTQYFGPGTRLTVL.

The V gene is TRBV10-3, the J gene TRBJ2-2, with a tentative D call TRBD2 (6 bases). The V end was cut by 5 bases, the J end by 0 bases, with 7 bases between. Germline lookup yields CDR1 ENHRY and CDR2 SYGVKD. The CDR3 contains 14 residues. CDR3: CAISWGANTGELFF. The CDR3 nucleotides read TGTGCCATCAGTTGGGGGGCGAACACCGGGGAGCTGTTTTTT.

The V call is TRBV11-3, the J call TRBJ2-5; D unclear. The V end was cut by 5 bases, the J end by 5 bases, with 18 bases between. The CDR3 covers 15 residues. The germline V gene has CDR1 SGHNT and CDR2 YENEEA. CDR3 amino acids: CASSVGPQASETQYF. The CDR3 DNA follows: TGTGCCAGCAGCGTTGGGCCTCAGGCGTCGGAGACCCAGTACTTC.

The CDR3 sequence is CASSQWGWTGTGADTQYF. The CDR3 DNA reads TGTGCCAGCAGCCAATGGGGGTGGACGGGAACGGGGGCAGATACGCAGTATTTT. The chain links TRBV4-2 to TRBJ2-3; weak D call: TRBD2 (6 bases). CDR3 size: 18 residues. With 2 bases removed from V and 4 bases from J, the gap between germline ends came to 22 bases. Germline V CDR1 and CDR2: LGHNA, YNFKEQ.

This clone was recorded only once. This chain uses TRBV7-2 with TRBJ1-2; a possible D gene is TRBD1 (5 bases). Between the trimmed V and J ends, which lost 2 bases and 8 bases, there was a span of 12 bases. Germline V gene data show CDR1 as SGHTA and CDR2 as FQGNSA. The CDR3 is 13 residues long. For the CDR3, the DNA is TGTGCCAGCAGCTTATGGGGCGAGAAGGGCTACACCTTC. Its translation is CASSLWGEKGYTF.

This rearrangement joins TRBV5-1 to TRBJ1-1, with D possibly TRBD1 on 6 matching bases. CDR3 length: 15 amino acids. Trimming removed 4 bases at V and 4 bases at J, with 17 bases between. The germline CDR1 and CDR2 sequences are SGHRS and YFSETQ. Here the CDR3 DNA reads TGCGCCAGCAGCCCCAGGGGAGGGGTTATCACTGAAGCTTTCTTT. It yields the protein CASSPRGGVITEAFF.

V usage is TRBV6-5 and J usage is TRBJ1-5; 8 bases line up with TRBD1. V was pared by 4 bases and J by 5 bases, with 7 bases of the junction left unmatched. The CDR3 spans 15 residues. CDR1 and CDR2 (germline): MNHEY, SVGAGI. CDR3 nucleotide sequence: TGTGCCAGCAGTTCGGACAGGGAGGGCGATCAGCCCCAGCATTTT. It translates to CASSSDREGDQPQHF.

This clone showed up just a few times. This CDR3 is also generated by other DNA sequences in the sample. The V and J genes are TRBV4-2 and TRBJ2-5; TRBD2 is a possible D gene (6 bases). V lost 2 bases, J lost 5 bases, and 12 bases lay in between. Germline V gene data show CDR1 as LGHNA and CDR2 as YNFKEQ. This CDR3 has 14 amino acids. CDR3 nucleotides: TGTGCCAGCAGCCAAAGGGTTGGAGGGGAGACCCAGTACTTC. It specifies CASSQRVGGETQYF.

J is TRBJ2-5 and V is TRBV7-2; 13 bases align to TRBD2. The germline gives CDR1 SGHTA, CDR2 FQGNSA. Trimming took 5 bases from V and 7 from J; bases not matched to a gene: 10. The CDR3 loop spans 16 amino acids. CDR3 sequence: CASSPGTSGVFGTQYF. CDR3 coding DNA: TGTGCCAGCAGCCCTGGGACTAGCGGGGTTTTCGGGACCCAGTACTTC.

The rearrangement uses TRBV6-4 and TRBJ2-2; D is ambiguous. The CDR3 extends over 13 amino acids. The V and J ends lost 3 bases and 4 bases respectively, with 6 bases between them. In germline, CDR1 is MRHNA, CDR2 SNTAGT. This CDR3 reads CASSEVGTGELFF. The CDR3 region has the DNA TGTGCCAGCAGTGAAGTCGGCACCGGGGAGCTGTTTTTT.

This chain joins TRBV10-3 and TRBJ2-1; TRBD1 matches 8 bases. The germline V gene encodes CDR1 ENHRY and CDR2 SYGVKD. The CDR3 is 15 residues long. Trimming at V came to 6 bases and at J to 0 bases, leaving 4 bases not matched to a gene. CDR3 coding DNA: TGTGCCATCAGCGAACAGGGGGACTCCTACAATGAGCAGTTCTTC. It is translated as CAISEQGDSYNEQFF.

The chain carries TRBV30 and TRBJ1-2, with D possibly matching TRBD1 (5 bases). This CDR3 spans 13 amino acids. V was trimmed by 3 bases and J by 6 bases, leaving 14 bases between them. CDR1 is GTSNPN and CDR2 is SVGIG in the germline V gene (reference sequence). The CDR3, as DNA: TGTGCCTGGAGCCAAGCGACGGGGGATGGCTACACCTTC. Residues: CAWSQATGDGYTF. The full variable domain, with the rest looked up from reference TRBV30 and TRBJ1-2, is SQTIHQWPATLVQPVGSPLSLECTVEGTSNPNLYWYRQAAGRGLQLLFYSVGIGQISSEVPQNLSASRPQDRQFILSSKKLLLSDSGFYLCAWSQATGDGYTFGSGTRLTVV.

This clone showed up just a few times. This sequence joins TRBV28 and TRBJ1-1; TRBD1 matches at 7 bases. The CDR3 covers 15 residues. Germline CDR1 reads MDHEN; CDR2 reads SYDVKM. V trimming: 5 bases; J trimming: 3 bases; junction bases outside the gene matches: 9. CDR3 in amino acids: CASSTQGGRDTEAFF. CDR3 in DNA: TGTGCCAGCAGTACTCAGGGGGGTAGGGACACTGAAGCTTTCTTT.

The chain recombines TRBV10-3 with TRBJ1-1, with a possible D match to TRBD1 (6 bases). Germline CDR1 is ENHRY and CDR2 is SYGVKD. Trimming stripped 7 bases from V and 10 bases from J, with 19 bases between. The CDR3 has 13 amino acids. The chain's CDR3 is CAITPSGGQRAFF. In nucleotides, the CDR3 is TGTGCCATCACCCCCTCGGGGGGCCAAAGAGCTTTCTTT.

This chain uses TRBV27 with TRBJ1-5, with D maybe TRBD1 (6 bases). This CDR3 is built from 15 residues. The V gene's germline CDR1 is MNHEY and CDR2 SMNVEV (reference sequence). Trimming cost V 8 bases and J 6 bases, with 20 bases left between them. CDR3 in DNA: TGTGCCAGCTCCCCGGATCGGGGGGCGTCTCAGCCCCAGCATTTT. Its translation: CASSPDRGASQPQHF.

The chain uses TRBV2 and TRBJ2-3; 13 bases align to TRBD2. The CDR3 runs to 16 residues. Germline loops: CDR1 SNHLY, CDR2 FYNNEI. Trimming removed 4 bases from V and 6 bases from J; junction bases left unmatched: 7. The CDR3 nucleotides are TGTGCCAGCAGTGCACTAGCGGGGGGGGCGTCCGATACGCAGTATTTT. It specifies CASSALAGGASDTQYF.

The chain links TRBV3-1 (or the pseudogene TRBV3-2) to TRBJ2-7; D might be TRBD2 (6 bases). The V gene's germline CDR1 is LGHDT and CDR2 YNNKEL (reference sequence). V dropped 6 bases and J dropped 5 bases, with 17 bases sitting between them. The CDR3 is 14 residues long. The CDR3, as DNA: TGTGCCAGCAGTCGAGGGACTCACGGGGACGAGCAGTACTTC. Translation: CASSRGTHGDEQYF.

The chain combines TRBV18 with TRBJ1-3; 8 bases map to TRBD1. The ends lost 3 bases at V and 0 bases at J; junction bases unmatched: 4. Germline CDR1 is KGHSH and CDR2 is LQKENI. The CDR3 sequence is 16 residues long. The CDR3 DNA reads as TGTGCCAGCTCACCCGGACAGGGACCCTCTGGAAACACCATATATTTT. Protein sequence: CASSPGQGPSGNTIYF.

V usage is TRBV30 and J usage is TRBJ2-1; D might be TRBD2 (6 bases). There are 13 residues in the CDR3. Trimming removed 5 bases from V and 7 bases from J, with 15 bases in between. In germline, CDR1 is GTSNPN, CDR2 SVGIG (reference sequence). The CDR3 DNA sequence: TGTGCCTGGGGGAGGACGGAGGGAAATGAGCAGTTCTTC. Encoded protein: CAWGRTEGNEQFF.

The chain joins TRBV5-6 to TRBJ1-2; 7 bases fit TRBD1. J lost 3 bases, V lost 4 bases, and 9 bases had no gene match. The germline V gene encodes CDR1 SGHDT and CDR2 YYEEEE. The CDR3 length is 15 residues. In DNA, the CDR3 is TGTGCCAGCAGCATACAGGGGCCCCTCGACTATGGCTACACCTTC. Translation gives CASSIQGPLDYGYTF.